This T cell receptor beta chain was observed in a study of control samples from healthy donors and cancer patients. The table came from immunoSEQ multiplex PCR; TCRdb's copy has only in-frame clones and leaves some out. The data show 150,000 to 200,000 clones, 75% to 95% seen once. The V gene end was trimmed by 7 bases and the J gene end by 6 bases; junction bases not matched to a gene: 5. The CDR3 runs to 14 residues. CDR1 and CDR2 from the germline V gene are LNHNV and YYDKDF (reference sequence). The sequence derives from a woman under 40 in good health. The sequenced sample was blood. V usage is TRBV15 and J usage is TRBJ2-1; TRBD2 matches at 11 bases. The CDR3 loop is CATKLTSGSNEQFF. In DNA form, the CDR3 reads TGTGCCACCAAGTTAACTAGCGGGAGCAATGAGCAGTTCTTC.